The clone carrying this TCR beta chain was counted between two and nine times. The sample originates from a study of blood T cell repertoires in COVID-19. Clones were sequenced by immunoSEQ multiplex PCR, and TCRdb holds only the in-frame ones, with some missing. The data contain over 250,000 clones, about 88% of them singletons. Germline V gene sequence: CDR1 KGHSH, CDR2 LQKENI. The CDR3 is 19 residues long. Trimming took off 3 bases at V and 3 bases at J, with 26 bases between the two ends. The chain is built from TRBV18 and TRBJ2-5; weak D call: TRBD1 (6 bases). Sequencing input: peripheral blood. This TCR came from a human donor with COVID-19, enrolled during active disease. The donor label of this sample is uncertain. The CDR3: CASSPLRGALTLSEETQYF. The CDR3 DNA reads TGTGCCAGCTCACCGCTCAGGGGAGCCCTTACCCTTAGCGAAGAGACCCAGTACTTC.